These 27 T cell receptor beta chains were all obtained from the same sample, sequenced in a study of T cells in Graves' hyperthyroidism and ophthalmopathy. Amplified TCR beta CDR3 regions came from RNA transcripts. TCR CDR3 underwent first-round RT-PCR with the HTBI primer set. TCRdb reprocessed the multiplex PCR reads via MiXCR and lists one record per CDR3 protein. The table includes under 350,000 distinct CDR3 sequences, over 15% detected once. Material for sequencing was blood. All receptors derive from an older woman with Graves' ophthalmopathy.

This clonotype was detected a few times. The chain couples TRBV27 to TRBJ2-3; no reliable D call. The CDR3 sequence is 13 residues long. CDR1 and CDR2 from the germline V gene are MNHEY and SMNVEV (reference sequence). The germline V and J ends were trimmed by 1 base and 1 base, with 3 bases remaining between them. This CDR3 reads CASSLFGTDTQYF. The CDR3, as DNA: TGTGCCAGCAGTTTATTCGGCACAGATACGCAGTATTTT.

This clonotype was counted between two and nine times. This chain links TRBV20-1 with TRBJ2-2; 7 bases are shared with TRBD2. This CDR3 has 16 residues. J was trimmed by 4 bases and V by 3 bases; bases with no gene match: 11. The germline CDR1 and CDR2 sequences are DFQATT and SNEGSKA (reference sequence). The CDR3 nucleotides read TGCAGTGCTAGGCCCGGTTCGCGGGGGATCACCGGGGAGCTGTTTTTT. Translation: CSARPGSRGITGELFF.

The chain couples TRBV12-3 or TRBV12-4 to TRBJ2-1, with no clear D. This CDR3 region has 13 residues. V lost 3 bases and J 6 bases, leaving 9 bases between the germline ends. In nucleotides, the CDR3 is TGTGCCAGCAGTTTCTACTTAGGCAATGAGCAGTTCTTC. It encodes CASSFYLGNEQFF.

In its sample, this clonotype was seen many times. CDR3 protein: CSARLGSGQPQHF. The CDR3, as DNA: TGCAGTGCTAGATTAGGGAGCGGCCAGCCCCAGCATTTT. The V and J genes are TRBV20-1 and TRBJ1-5, with D unresolved. The CDR3 totals 13 residues. Germline CDR1 DFQATT, CDR2 SNEGSKA (reference sequence). The germline V and J ends were trimmed by 2 bases and 7 bases, with 12 bases remaining between them.

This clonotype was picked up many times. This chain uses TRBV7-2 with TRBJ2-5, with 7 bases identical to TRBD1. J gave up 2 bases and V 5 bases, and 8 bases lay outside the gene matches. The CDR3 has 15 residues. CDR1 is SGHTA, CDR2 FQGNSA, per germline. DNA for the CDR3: TGTGCCAGCAGCCCACGTTACAGGGGACAAGAGACCCAGTACTTC. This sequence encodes CASSPRYRGQETQYF.

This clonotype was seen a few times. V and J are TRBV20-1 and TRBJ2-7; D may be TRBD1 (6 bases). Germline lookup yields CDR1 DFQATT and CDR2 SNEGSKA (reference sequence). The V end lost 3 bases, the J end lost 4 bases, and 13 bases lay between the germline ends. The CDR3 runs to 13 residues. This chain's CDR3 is CSASRTEDYEQYF. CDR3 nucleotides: TGCAGTGCTAGCCGGACAGAAGATTACGAGCAGTACTTC.

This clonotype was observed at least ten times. The CDR3 region is CASSPPSVVNTEAFF. In DNA, the CDR3 is TGTGCCAGCTCACCACCCTCGGTCGTCAACACTGAAGCTTTCTTT. The chain couples TRBV18 to TRBJ1-1; D unresolved. The V gene's germline CDR1 is KGHSH and CDR2 LQKENI. This CDR3 region has 15 residues. Trimming pared 0 bases from V and 2 bases from J, leaving 10 bases between.

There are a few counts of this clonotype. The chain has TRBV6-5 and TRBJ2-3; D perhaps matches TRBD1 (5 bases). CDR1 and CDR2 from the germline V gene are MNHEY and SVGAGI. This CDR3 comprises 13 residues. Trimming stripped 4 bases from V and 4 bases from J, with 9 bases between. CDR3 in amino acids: CASSWPGSDTQYF. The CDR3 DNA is TGTGCCAGCAGTTGGCCAGGGTCAGATACGCAGTATTTT.

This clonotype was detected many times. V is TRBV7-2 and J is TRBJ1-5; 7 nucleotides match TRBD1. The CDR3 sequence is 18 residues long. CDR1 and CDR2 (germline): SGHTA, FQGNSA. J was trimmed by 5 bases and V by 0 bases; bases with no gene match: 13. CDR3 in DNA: TGTGCCAGCAGCTTAGCACCGGACAGGCCCTTCGGGGATCAGCCCCAGCATTTT. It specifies CASSLAPDRPFGDQPQHF.

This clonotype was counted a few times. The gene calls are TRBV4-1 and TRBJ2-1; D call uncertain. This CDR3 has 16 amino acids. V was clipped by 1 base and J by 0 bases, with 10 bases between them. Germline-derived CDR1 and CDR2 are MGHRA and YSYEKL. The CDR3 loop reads CASSQGHDDSYNEQFF. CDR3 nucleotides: TGCGCCAGCAGCCAAGGGCATGACGACTCCTACAATGAGCAGTTCTTC.

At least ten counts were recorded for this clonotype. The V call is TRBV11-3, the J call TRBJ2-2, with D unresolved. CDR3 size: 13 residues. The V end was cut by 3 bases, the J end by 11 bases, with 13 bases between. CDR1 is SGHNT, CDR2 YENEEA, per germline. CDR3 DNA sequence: TGTGCCAGCAGCTTTAATTCGGCGGCAGAGCTGTTTTTT. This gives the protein CASSFNSAAELFF.

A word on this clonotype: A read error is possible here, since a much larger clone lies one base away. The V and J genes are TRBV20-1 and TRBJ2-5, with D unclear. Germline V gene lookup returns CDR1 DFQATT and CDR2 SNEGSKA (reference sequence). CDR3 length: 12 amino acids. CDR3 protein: CSARGGVEAQYF. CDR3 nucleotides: TGCAGTGCTAGGGGTGGGGTAGAGGCCCAGTACTTC.

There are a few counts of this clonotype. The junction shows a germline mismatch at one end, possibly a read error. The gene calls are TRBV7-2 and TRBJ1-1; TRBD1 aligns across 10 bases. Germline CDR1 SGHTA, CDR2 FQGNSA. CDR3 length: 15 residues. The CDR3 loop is CASSPGQGRNTEAFF. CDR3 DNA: TGTGCCAGCAGCCCGGGACAGGGGCGGAACACTGAAGCCTTCTTT.

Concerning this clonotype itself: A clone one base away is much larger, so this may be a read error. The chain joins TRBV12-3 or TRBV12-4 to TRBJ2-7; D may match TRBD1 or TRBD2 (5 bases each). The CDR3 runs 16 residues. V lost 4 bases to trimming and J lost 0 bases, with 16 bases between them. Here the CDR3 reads CASSSGQDILSYEQYF. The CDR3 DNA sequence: TGTGCCAGCAGTTCGGGGCAGGACATACTCTCCTACGAGCAGTACTTC.

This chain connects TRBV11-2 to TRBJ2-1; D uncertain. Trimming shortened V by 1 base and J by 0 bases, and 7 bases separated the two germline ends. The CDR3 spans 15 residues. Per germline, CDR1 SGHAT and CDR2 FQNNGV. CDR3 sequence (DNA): TGTGCCAGCAGCTTAGTCAGGAGCTCCTACAATGAGCAGTTCTTC. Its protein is CASSLVRSSYNEQFF.

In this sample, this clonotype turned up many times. The CDR3 DNA follows: TGTGCCAGCAGCTCCGCTCTCCCGGGACACCGACCCTACGAGCAGTACTTC. It is translated as CASSSALPGHRPYEQYF. The chain uses TRBV7-9 and TRBJ2-7, with a weak D call TRBD1 (6 bases). V dropped 4 bases and J dropped 2 bases, with 21 bases sitting between them. The CDR3 is 17 residues long. CDR1 and CDR2 (germline): SEHNR, FQNEAQ (reference sequence).

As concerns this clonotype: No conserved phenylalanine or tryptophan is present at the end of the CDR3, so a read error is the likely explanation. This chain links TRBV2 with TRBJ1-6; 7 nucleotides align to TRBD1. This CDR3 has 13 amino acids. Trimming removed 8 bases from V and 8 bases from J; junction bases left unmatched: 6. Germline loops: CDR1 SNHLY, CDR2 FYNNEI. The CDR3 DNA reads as TGTGCCAGCCGACAGGGCTGGGATTCACCCCTCCACCTT. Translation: CASRQGWDSPLHL.

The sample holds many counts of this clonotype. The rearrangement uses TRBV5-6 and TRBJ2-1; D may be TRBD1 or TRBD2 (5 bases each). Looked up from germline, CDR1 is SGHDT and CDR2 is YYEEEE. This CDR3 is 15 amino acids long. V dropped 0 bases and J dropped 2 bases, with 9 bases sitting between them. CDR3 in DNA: TGTGCCAGCAGCTTGGGGCAGGGACCCTACAATGAGCAGTTCTTC. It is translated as CASSLGQGPYNEQFF.

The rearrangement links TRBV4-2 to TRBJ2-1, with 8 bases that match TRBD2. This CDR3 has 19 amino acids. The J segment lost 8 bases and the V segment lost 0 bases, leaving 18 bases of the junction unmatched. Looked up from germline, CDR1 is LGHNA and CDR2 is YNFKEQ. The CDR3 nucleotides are TGTGCCAGCAGCCAAGATAGCGGGAAGGCACGGCGGGTCGGCTATGAGCAGTTCTTC. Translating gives CASSQDSGKARRVGYEQFF.

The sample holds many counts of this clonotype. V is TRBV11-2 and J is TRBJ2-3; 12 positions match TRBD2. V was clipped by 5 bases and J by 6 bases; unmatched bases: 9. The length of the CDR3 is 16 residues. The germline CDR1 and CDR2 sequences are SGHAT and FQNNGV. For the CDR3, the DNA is TGTGCCAGCAGCAGTCTAGCGGGGGGGCCGTGGGATACGCAGTATTTT. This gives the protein CASSSLAGGPWDTQYF. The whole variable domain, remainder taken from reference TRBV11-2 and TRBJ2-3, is EAGVAQSPRYKIIEKRQSVAFWCNPISGHATLYWYQQILGQGPKLLIQFQNNGVVDDSQLPKDRFSAERLKGVDSTLKIQPAKLEDSAVYLCASSSLAGGPWDTQYFGPGTRLTVL.

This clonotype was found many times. CDR3 region: CASSFNRDTEAFF. CDR3 in DNA: TGTGCCAGCAGTTTCAACAGGGACACTGAAGCTTTCTTT. V is TRBV12-3 or TRBV12-4 and J is TRBJ1-1, with a possible D match to TRBD1 (6 bases). V was clipped by 3 bases and J by 3 bases, with 8 bases between them. The CDR3 is made up of 13 amino acids.

The CDR3 sequence: CSVGGQGVGAGTQYF. DNA for the CDR3: TGCAGCGTTGGTGGCCAGGGGGTCGGCGCGGGTACGCAGTATTTT. The chain is built from TRBV29-1 and TRBJ2-3; 7 positions match TRBD1. Trimming removed 4 bases from V and 8 bases from J; junction bases left unmatched: 15. The CDR3 spans 15 residues. Germline V lookup: CDR1 SQVTM, CDR2 ANQGSEA.

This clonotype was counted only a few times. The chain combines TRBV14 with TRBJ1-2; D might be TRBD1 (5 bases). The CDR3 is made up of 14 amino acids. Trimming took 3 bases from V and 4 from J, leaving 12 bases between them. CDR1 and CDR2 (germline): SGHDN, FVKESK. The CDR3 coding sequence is TGTGCCAGCAGCCAGGTCAGGGAGGCCTATGGCTACACCTTC. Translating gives CASSQVREAYGYTF.

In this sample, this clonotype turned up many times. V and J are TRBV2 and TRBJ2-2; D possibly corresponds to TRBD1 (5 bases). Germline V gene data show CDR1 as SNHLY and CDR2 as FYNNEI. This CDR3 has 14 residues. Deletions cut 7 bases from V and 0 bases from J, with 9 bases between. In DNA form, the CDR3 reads TGTGCCAGCAATACAGGAACGAACACCGGGGAGCTGTTTTTT. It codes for CASNTGTNTGELFF.

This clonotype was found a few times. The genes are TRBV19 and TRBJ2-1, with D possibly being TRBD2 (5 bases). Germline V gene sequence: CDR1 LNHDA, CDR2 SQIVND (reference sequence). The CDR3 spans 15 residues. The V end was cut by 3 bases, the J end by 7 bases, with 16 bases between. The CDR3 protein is CASSITSAARNEQFF. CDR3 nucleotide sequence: TGTGCCAGTAGTATTACTAGTGCTGCCCGTAATGAGCAGTTCTTC.

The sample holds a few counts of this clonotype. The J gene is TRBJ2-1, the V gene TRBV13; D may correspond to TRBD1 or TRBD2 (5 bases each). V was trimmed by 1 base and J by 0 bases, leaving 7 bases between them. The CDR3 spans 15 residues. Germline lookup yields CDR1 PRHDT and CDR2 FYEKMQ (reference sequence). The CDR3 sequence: CASSLEGPSYNEQFF. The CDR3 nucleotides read TGTGCCAGCAGCTTAGAGGGACCCTCCTACAATGAGCAGTTCTTC.

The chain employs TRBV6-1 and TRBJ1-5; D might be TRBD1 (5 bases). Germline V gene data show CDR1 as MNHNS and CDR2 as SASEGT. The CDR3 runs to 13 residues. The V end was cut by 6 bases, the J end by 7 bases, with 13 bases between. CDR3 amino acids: CASRPSGGQPQHF. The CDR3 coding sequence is TGTGCCAGCAGGCCATCGGGGGGACAGCCCCAGCATTTT.